The 30 T cell receptor beta chains below were found in one sample sequenced in a study of Tregs in tolerant kidney transplant recipients. Libraries were prepared by immunoSEQ multiplex PCR; TCRdb keeps only in-frame clonotypes and omits some of them. Listed are tens of thousands of clones; roughly 0.9% falls within the top ten. The input for sequencing was CD4+ T cells from blood, taken before the transplant. These TCRs come from a human donor who received a combined kidney and bone marrow transplant.

Details on this clone: The read comes to an end 3 residues before the CDR3 does, leaving the germline J gene to fill in the end. This chain uses TRBV2 with TRBJ1-2; 10 positions agree with TRBD1. Germline V gives CDR1 SNHLY, CDR2 FYNNEI. The CDR3 consists of 17 residues. V lost 5 bases to trimming and J lost 3 bases; unmatched junction nucleotides: 12. CDR3 bases read: TGTGCCAGCAGTCTCGACTCCTCCGGGACAGGGGACTATGGC. Its protein is CASSLDSSGTGDYG. The CDR3 as a whole reads CASSLDSSGTGDYGYTF.

Concerning this clone: The sequence runs out 3 residues before the end of the CDR3; the remainder is reconstructed from the germline J gene. V usage is TRBV7-9 and J usage is TRBJ2-5; 11 positions match TRBD1. V lost 2 bases and J lost 7; bases outside the gene matches: 3. The CDR3 totals 14 residues. From germline, CDR1 is SEHNR and CDR2 FQNEAQ (reference sequence). CDR3 residues: CASSLSGTGGTQYF. The CDR3 bases that were read are TGTGCCAGCAGCTTATCCGGGACAGGGGGGACC.

As concerns this clone: The DNA ends 3 residues before the CDR3 does, and the rest of the CDR3 is filled in from the germline J gene. The chain uses TRBV7-6 and TRBJ1-1, with 8 bases identical to TRBD1. Per the germline V gene, CDR1 is SGHVS and CDR2 is FNYEAQ. This CDR3 has 13 amino acids. CDR3 bases read: TGTGCCAGCAGCTTAGGTAGGGACAGGGAA. It yields the protein CASSLGRDRE. The full CDR3 protein is CASSLGRDREAFF.

For this clone: The observed sequence ends 3 residues before the CDR3 terminus, with the missing tail filled in from the germline J gene. This chain uses TRBV7-9 with TRBJ2-5; TRBD2 matches at 9 bases. The CDR3 sequence is 15 residues long. Germline V gene data show CDR1 as SEHNR and CDR2 as FQNEAQ (reference sequence). Trimming at V came to 2 bases and at J to 5 bases, leaving 6 bases not matched to a gene. Incomplete CDR3 DNA: TGTGCCAGCAGCTTACTAGCGGGGACCCCCGAGACC. Translating gives CASSLLAGTPET. The entire CDR3 protein reads CASSLLAGTPETQYF.

On this clone itself: The read is 3 residues too short to cover the CDR3 end, so that end is filled in from the germline J gene. The chain joins TRBV18 to TRBJ1-6, with D hard to call. V gave up 0 bases and J gave up 6 bases, with 9 bases separating them. Germline CDR1 and CDR2: KGHSH and LQKENI. There are 15 residues in the CDR3. This CDR3 is CASSPPGGFNSPLHF. The sequenced part of the CDR3 DNA is TGTGCCAGCTCACCACCCGGAGGGTTTAATTCACCC.

Remarks on this clone: The read comes to an end 3 residues before the CDR3 does, leaving the germline J gene to fill in the end. The rearrangement joins TRBV5-6 to TRBJ2-3; 9 positions match TRBD2. CDR3 size: 15 residues. With V trimmed by 1 base and J by 3 bases, 3 bases remained unmatched. Germline values: CDR1 SGHDT, CDR2 YYEEEE. The CDR3 reads CASSLPGLATDTQYF. Partial CDR3 DNA: TGTGCCAGCAGCTTGCCCGGACTAGCGACAGATACG.

Remarks on this clone: Read data end 3 residues before the CDR3 end; the end is taken from the germline J gene. The gene calls are TRBV7-2 and TRBJ2-7; possible D gene TRBD1, 6 bases. The CDR3 loop spans 12 amino acids. Trimming pared 1 base from V and 6 bases from J, leaving 7 bases between. Germline V gene data show CDR1 as SGHTA and CDR2 as FQGNSA. The CDR3 DNA, read in part, is TGTGCCAGCAGCTTAGGAGGGGGCGAG. Translating it yields CASSLGGGE. The whole CDR3 protein reads CASSLGGGEQYF.

As regards this clone: The read ends 3 residues early relative to the CDR3; the germline J gene fills the gap. The chain joins TRBV19 to TRBJ2-7, with D perhaps matching TRBD1 (5 bases). CDR3 length: 14 amino acids. The germline V gene encodes CDR1 LNHDA and CDR2 SQIVND (reference sequence). Trimming took 4 bases from V and 4 from J, leaving 14 bases between them. This chain's CDR3 is CASSTDSDGYEQYF. Incomplete CDR3 DNA: TGTGCCAGTAGTACCGACAGCGATGGGTACGAG.

On this clone: The read is 3 residues too short to cover the CDR3 end, so that end is filled in from the germline J gene. Distinct nucleotide sequences in the sample also encode this CDR3. The chain uses TRBV5-1 and TRBJ2-5; D is perhaps TRBD2 (6 bases). From germline, CDR1 is SGHRS and CDR2 YFSETQ. The CDR3 spans 12 residues. V gave up 4 bases and J gave up 5 bases, with 9 bases separating them. This CDR3 reads CASSQRGETQYF. CDR3 bases read: TGCGCCAGCAGCCAACGGGGGGAGACC.

Notes on this clone: From the germline J gene comes the end of the CDR3, since the read stops 3 residues before it. The gene calls are TRBV18 and TRBJ2-1; D is perhaps TRBD1 (5 bases). Germline V gives CDR1 KGHSH, CDR2 LQKENI. The CDR3 is 14 residues long. The germline V and J ends were trimmed by 5 bases and 5 bases, with 13 bases remaining between them. The sequenced part of the CDR3 DNA is TGTGCCAGCTCAACCAGGGCCAGAAACAATGAG. Protein sequence: CASSTRARNNE. The complete CDR3 protein is CASSTRARNNEQFF.

Notes on this clone: The observed sequence ends 3 residues before the CDR3 terminus, with the missing tail filled in from the germline J gene. The chain uses TRBV20-1 and TRBJ1-2; D possibly corresponds to TRBD1 (6 bases). Trimming removed 0 bases at V and 7 bases at J, with 12 bases between. This CDR3 comprises 13 residues. The germline V gene encodes CDR1 DFQATT and CDR2 SNEGSKA (reference sequence). Incomplete CDR3 DNA: TGCAGTGCTAGAGAAGAGGGGGTGGGTGGC. This gives the protein CSAREEGVGG. The full CDR3 reads CSAREEGVGGYTF.

Remarks on this clone: Read data end 3 residues before the CDR3 end; the end is taken from the germline J gene. The V and J genes are TRBV5-1 and TRBJ2-1, with 7 nucleotides matching TRBD2. Germline V gene lookup returns CDR1 SGHRS and CDR2 YFSETQ. This CDR3 has 13 residues. V shed 4 bases, J shed 8 bases, and the junction held 6 bases outside the gene matches. CDR3 bases read: TGCGCCAGCAGCACCGGACTAGTTGATGAG. Its protein product is CASSTGLVDE. The complete CDR3 protein is CASSTGLVDEQFF. Supplemented by reference TRBV5-1 and TRBJ2-1, the full variable domain reads KAGVTQTPRYLIKTRGQQVTLSCSPISGHRSVSWYQQTPGQGLQFLFEYFSETQRNKGNFPGRFSGRQFSNSRSEMNVSTLELGDSALYLCASSTGLVDEQFFGPGTRLTVL.

A note on this clone: The CDR3 is cut off 3 residues early in the read; its end comes from the germline J gene. The chain is built from TRBV5-1 and TRBJ1-6; 9 bases are shared with TRBD1. This CDR3 spans 15 amino acids. The germline gives CDR1 SGHRS, CDR2 YFSETQ. V gave up 0 bases and J gave up 9 bases; unmatched junction bases: 4. CDR3 loop: CASSLGTGESSPLHF. The covered CDR3 bases are TGCGCCAGCAGCTTGGGGACAGGGGAAAGTTCACCC.

As concerns this clone: The read terminates 3 residues before the CDR3 end, so the remaining end is supplied by the germline J gene. J is TRBJ2-7 and V is TRBV7-9; D is unclear. V lost 1 base to trimming and J lost 3 bases, with 7 bases between them. Germline-derived CDR1 and CDR2 are SEHNR and FQNEAQ (reference sequence). The CDR3 covers 13 residues. The covered CDR3 bases are TGTGCCAGCAGCTTAGTAGTTGACTACGAG. Translation: CASSLVVDYE. The whole CDR3 protein is CASSLVVDYEQYF.

Details on this clone: The sequenced fragment ends 3 residues before the CDR3 boundary, so the rest is inferred from the germline J gene. J is TRBJ2-2 and V is TRBV19; 9 bases agree with TRBD2. CDR1 is LNHDA, CDR2 SQIVND, per germline (reference sequence). The CDR3 spans 16 residues. V shed 4 bases, J shed 0 bases, and the junction held 3 bases outside the gene matches. The CDR3 sequence is CASSTVAGANTGELFF. The part of the CDR3 DNA that was read is TGTGCCAGTAGTACCGTAGCGGGAGCGAACACCGGGGAG. Looking up the rest from reference TRBV19 and TRBJ2-2 gives the full variable domain: DGGITQSPKYLFRKEGQNVTLSCEQNLNHDAMYWYRQDPGQGLRLIYYSQIVNDFQKGDIAEGYSVSREKKESFPLTVTSAQKNPTAFYLCASSTVAGANTGELFFGEGSRLTVL.

Comments on this clone: The read gets to within 3 residues of the CDR3 end, and the germline J gene fills in the rest. The chain has TRBV7-8 and TRBJ2-5; 7 positions agree with TRBD1. Trimming removed 5 bases from V and 2 bases from J; junction bases left unmatched: 5. Per germline, CDR1 SGHVS and CDR2 FQNEAQ. The CDR3 is 14 residues long. The CDR3 loop reads CASSPGTAQETQYF. The DNA read from the CDR3 is TGTGCCAGCAGCCCCGGGACAGCTCAAGAGACC.

Details on this clone: Coverage ceases 3 residues before the CDR3 finishes, and the germline J gene fills in the end. This chain joins TRBV18 and TRBJ1-5, with D perhaps matching TRBD1 (5 bases). CDR3 size: 14 residues. Germline lookup yields CDR1 KGHSH and CDR2 LQKENI. V was clipped by 4 bases and J by 6 bases, with 13 bases between them. The CDR3 loop reads CASSRGGPSQPQHF. Incomplete CDR3 DNA: TGTGCCAGCTCACGCGGGGGTCCGAGTCAGCCC.

Of note for this clone: The read halts 3 residues ahead of the CDR3 end, with the missing end drawn from the germline J gene. The J gene is TRBJ2-7, the V gene TRBV5-6; 9 nucleotides align to TRBD1. J was trimmed by 4 bases and V by 7 bases; bases with no gene match: 9. The CDR3 contains 14 residues. Germline CDR1 is SGHDT and CDR2 is YYEEEE. The CDR3 bases that were read are TGTGCCAGCTGCAACCGGGACAGGGCATACGAG. It encodes CASCNRDRAYE. The CDR3 as a whole reads CASCNRDRAYEQYF.

CDR3 residues: CASSPIANHEQFF. Partial CDR3 DNA: TGTGCCAGCAGCCCAATTGCGAACCATGAG. The chain employs TRBV7-6 and TRBJ2-1; no clear D gene. The read terminates 3 residues ahead of where the CDR3 ends, so the germline J gene completes it. V was shortened by 5 bases and J by 8 bases, with 13 bases between the two germline ends. The CDR3 loop spans 13 amino acids. From germline, CDR1 is SGHVS and CDR2 FNYEAQ.

For this clone: The read comes to an end 3 residues before the CDR3 does, leaving the germline J gene to fill in the end. The rearrangement joins TRBV6-4 to TRBJ1-1; the match to TRBD1 covers 7 bases. In germline, CDR1 is MRHNA, CDR2 SNTAGT. With 5 bases clipped from V and 3 bases from J, the junction kept 6 bases outside the gene matches. The CDR3 has 14 residues. CDR3 sequence: CASSPETGYTEAFF. Partial CDR3 DNA: TGTGCCAGCAGTCCCGAGACAGGGTACACTGAA.

As for this clone: The read terminates 3 residues ahead of where the CDR3 ends, so the germline J gene completes it. This chain uses TRBV30 with TRBJ1-1, with TRBD1 as a possible D gene (6 bases). Germline V gene sequence: CDR1 GTSNPN, CDR2 SVGIG (reference sequence). Trimming shortened V by 1 base and J by 1 base, and 13 bases separated the two germline ends. The CDR3 is made up of 15 amino acids. The sequenced CDR3 bases are TGTGCCTGGAGTGCCTTGTCACAGGGGAACACTGAA. As protein: CAWSALSQGNTE. The whole CDR3 region reads CAWSALSQGNTEAFF.

A word on this clone: From the germline J gene comes the end of the CDR3, since the read stops 3 residues before it. The chain recombines TRBV11-3 with TRBJ2-5; D gene ambiguous. The CDR3 sequence is 11 residues long. The V and J ends lost 5 bases and 5 bases respectively, with 6 bases between them. Germline values: CDR1 SGHNT, CDR2 YENEEA. This CDR3 is CASSRSETQYF. CDR3 bases read: TGTGCCAGCAGCCGTAGTGAGACC.

Turning to this clone: The read is 3 residues too short to cover the CDR3 end, so that end is filled in from the germline J gene. This chain joins TRBV19 and TRBJ2-3, with 11 bases fitting TRBD2. With 5 bases clipped from V and 2 bases from J, the junction kept 12 bases outside the gene matches. Germline CDR1 reads LNHDA; CDR2 reads SQIVND (reference sequence). The CDR3 totals 18 residues. The DNA read from the CDR3 is TGTGCCAGTAGTTTCGGGACTAGCGGCCTCACCCTCACAGATACG. Its protein is CASSFGTSGLTLTDT. From start to end, the CDR3 is CASSFGTSGLTLTDTQYF.

Details on this clone: The CDR3 end falls 3 residues outside the read, so it is completed with the germline J gene. The chain has TRBV19 and TRBJ2-1, with 11 positions matching TRBD1. Trimming cost V 5 bases and J 7 bases; bases outside gene matches: 10. In germline, CDR1 is LNHDA, CDR2 SQIVND (reference sequence). The CDR3 consists of 16 residues. The CDR3 DNA, read in part, is TGTGCCAGTAGTTCCCAGGACAGGGGGCGCAGGAATGAG. Translation: CASSSQDRGRRNE. The complete CDR3 protein is CASSSQDRGRRNEQFF.

Remarks on this clone: The CDR3 is cut off 3 residues early in the read; its end comes from the germline J gene. V gene TRBV6-2 or TRBV6-3 combines with J gene TRBJ2-2, with D uncertain. Per germline, CDR1 MNHEY and CDR2 SVGEGT. The CDR3 runs to 13 residues. Trimming left V 2 bases short and J 3 bases short, with 4 bases between. CDR3 DNA (partial): TGTGCCAGCAGTTACCTATACACCGGGGAG. Translating gives CASSYLYTGE. The full CDR3 protein is CASSYLYTGELFF.

Comment on this clone: The read finishes 3 residues shy of the CDR3 end, and the germline J gene is used to complete it. This chain links TRBV7-8 with TRBJ1-5, with TRBD1 as a possible D gene (5 bases). Germline CDR1 and CDR2: SGHVS and FQNEAQ. V lost 5 bases, J lost 6 bases, and 17 bases lay in between. This CDR3 is 15 amino acids long. This chain's CDR3 is CASSQVPGPGQPQHF. CDR3 bases read: TGTGCCAGCAGCCAAGTCCCAGGGCCAGGTCAGCCC. Looking up the rest from reference TRBV7-8 and TRBJ1-5 gives the full variable domain: GAGVSQSPRYKVAKRGQDVALRCDPISGHVSLFWYQQALGQGPEFLTYFQNEAQLDKSGLPSDRFFAERPEGSVSTLKIQRTQQEDSAVYLCASSQVPGPGQPQHFGDGTRLSIL.

With respect to this clone: The DNA ends 3 residues before the CDR3 does, and the rest of the CDR3 is filled in from the germline J gene. The J gene is TRBJ1-4, the V gene TRBV5-1; possibly TRBD1 for D (6 bases). CDR3 size: 14 residues. Trimming took 8 bases from V and 0 from J, leaving 11 bases between them. Looked up from germline, CDR1 is SGHRS and CDR2 is YFSETQ. The CDR3 DNA, read in part, is TGCGCCAGTACCAGGGGCGCAACTAATGAAAAA. It yields the protein CASTRGATNEK. The full CDR3 protein is CASTRGATNEKLFF.

The covered CDR3 bases are TGTGCCAGTAGTGCACCCGGGACTAGTGGTCTTGAG. This sequence encodes CASSAPGTSGLE. The entire CDR3 reads CASSAPGTSGLEQFF. This chain uses TRBV19 with TRBJ2-1, with 8 bases lining up with TRBD2. The read halts 3 residues ahead of the CDR3 end, with the missing end drawn from the germline J gene. V shed 5 bases and J 9 bases; nucleotides not matched to a gene: 12. Germline CDR1 LNHDA, CDR2 SQIVND (reference sequence). This CDR3 spans 15 amino acids.

Worth noting for this clone: The observed sequence ends 3 residues before the CDR3 terminus, with the missing tail filled in from the germline J gene. The chain couples TRBV19 to TRBJ2-7, with TRBD1 matching 8 bases. V was pared by 5 bases and J by 1 base, with 4 bases of the junction left unmatched. The V gene's germline CDR1 is LNHDA and CDR2 SQIVND (reference sequence). This CDR3 has 14 residues. CDR3 protein: CASSGTGLSYEQYF. The covered CDR3 bases are TGTGCCAGTAGTGGGACAGGACTATCCTACGAG. The entire variable domain, with the rest obtained from reference TRBV19 and TRBJ2-7, is as follows: DGGITQSPKYLFRKEGQNVTLSCEQNLNHDAMYWYRQDPGQGLRLIYYSQIVNDFQKGDIAEGYSVSREKKESFPLTVTSAQKNPTAFYLCASSGTGLSYEQYFGPGTRLTVT.

Concerning this clone itself: The sequence runs out 3 residues before the end of the CDR3; the remainder is reconstructed from the germline J gene. This chain joins TRBV11-2 and TRBJ2-5; possible D gene TRBD2, 6 bases. Germline values: CDR1 SGHAT, CDR2 FQNNGV. Trimming removed 0 bases from V and 5 bases from J, with 10 bases in between. The length of the CDR3 is 14 residues. The CDR3 sequence is CASSLERLAETQYF. The sequenced CDR3 bases are TGTGCCAGCAGCTTAGAGAGGCTAGCGGAGACC.